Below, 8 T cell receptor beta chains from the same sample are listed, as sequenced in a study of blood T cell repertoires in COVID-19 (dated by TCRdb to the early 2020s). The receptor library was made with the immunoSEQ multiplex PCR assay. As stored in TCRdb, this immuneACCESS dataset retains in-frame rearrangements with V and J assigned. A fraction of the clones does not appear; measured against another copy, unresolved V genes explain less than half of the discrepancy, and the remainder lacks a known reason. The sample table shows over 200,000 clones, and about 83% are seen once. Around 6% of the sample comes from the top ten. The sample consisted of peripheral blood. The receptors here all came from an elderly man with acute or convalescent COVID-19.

CDR3 in DNA: TGTGCCAGCAGCCCCAGGTTTCAGGAGCAGTACTTC. Protein product: CASSPRFQEQYF. The V and J genes are TRBV25-1 and TRBJ2-7; no firm D call. Germline CDR1 MGHDK, CDR2 SYGVNS. Trimming stripped 6 bases from V and 7 bases from J, with 13 bases between. This CDR3 spans 12 amino acids.

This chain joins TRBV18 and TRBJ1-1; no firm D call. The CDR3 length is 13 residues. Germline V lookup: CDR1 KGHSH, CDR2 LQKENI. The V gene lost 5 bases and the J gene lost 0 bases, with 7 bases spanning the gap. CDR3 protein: CASSSLMNTEAFF. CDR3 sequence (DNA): TGTGCCAGCTCATCCCTAATGAACACTGAAGCTTTCTTT.

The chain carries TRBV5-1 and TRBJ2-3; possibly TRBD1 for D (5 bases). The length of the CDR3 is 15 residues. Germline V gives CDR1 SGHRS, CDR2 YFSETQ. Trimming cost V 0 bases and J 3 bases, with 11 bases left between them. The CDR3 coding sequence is TGCGCCAGCAGCTTGGGGACATTCCGGACAGATACGCAGTATTTT. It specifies CASSLGTFRTDTQYF.

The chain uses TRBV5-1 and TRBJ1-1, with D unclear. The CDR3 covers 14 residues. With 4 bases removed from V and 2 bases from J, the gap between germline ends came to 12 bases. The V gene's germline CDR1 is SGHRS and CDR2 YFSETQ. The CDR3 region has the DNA TGCGCCAGCAGCCCCACAGTGGGTAACACTGAAGCTTTCTTT. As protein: CASSPTVGNTEAFF.

DNA of the CDR3: TGTGCCCAACCACCGTCTGGGACAAATAAGACCCAGTACTTC. Translated: CAQPPSGTNKTQYF. The V and J genes are TRBV24-1 and TRBJ2-5; D might be TRBD1 (6 bases). The germline CDR1 and CDR2 sequences are KGHDR and SFDVKD. Trimming took off 12 bases at V and 6 bases at J, with 22 bases between the two ends. This CDR3 is 14 amino acids long.

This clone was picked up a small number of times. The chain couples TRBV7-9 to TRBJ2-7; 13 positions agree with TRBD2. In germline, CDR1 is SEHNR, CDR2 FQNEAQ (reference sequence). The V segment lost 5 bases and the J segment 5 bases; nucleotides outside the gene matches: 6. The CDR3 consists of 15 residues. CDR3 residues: CASSTGLAGDHEQYF. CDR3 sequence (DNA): TGTGCCAGCAGCACTGGACTAGCGGGAGACCACGAGCAGTACTTC. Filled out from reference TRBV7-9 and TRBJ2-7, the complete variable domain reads DTGVSQNPRHKITKRGQNVTFRCDPISEHNRLYWYRQTLGQGPEFLTYFQNEAQLEKSRLLSDRFSAERPKGSFSTLEIQRTEQGDSAMYLCASSTGLAGDHEQYFGPGTRLTVT.

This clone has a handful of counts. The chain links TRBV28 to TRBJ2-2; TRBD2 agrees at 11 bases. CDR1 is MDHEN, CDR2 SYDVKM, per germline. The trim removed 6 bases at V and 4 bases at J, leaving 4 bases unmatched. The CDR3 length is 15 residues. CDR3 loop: CASRPGLAGTGELFF. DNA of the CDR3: TGTGCCAGCAGACCTGGACTAGCGGGCACCGGGGAGCTGTTTTTT.

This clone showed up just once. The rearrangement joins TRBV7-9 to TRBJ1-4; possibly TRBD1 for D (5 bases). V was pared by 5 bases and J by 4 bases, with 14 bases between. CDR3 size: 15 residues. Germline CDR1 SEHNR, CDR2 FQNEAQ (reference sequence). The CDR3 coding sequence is TGTGCCAGCAGCCTGGGTGACAGCCGTAATGAAAAACTGTTTTTT. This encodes CASSLGDSRNEKLFF.